Each of the 23 T cell receptor beta chains below was sequenced from the same sample in a study of tumor-infiltrating lymphocytes in localized non-small cell lung cancer. The protocol was immunoSEQ multiplex PCR, while the TCRdb copy is restricted to in-frame clones and leaves out a portion. The sample has 11,000 or so clones; 65% to 75% are singletons. The sequenced material came from uninvolved lung tissue not adjacent to the tumor. These TCRs come from a human donor with non-small cell lung cancer.

The V call is TRBV5-8, the J call TRBJ2-7; D is uncertain. Looked up from germline, CDR1 is SGHTS and CDR2 is YDEGEE. There are 14 residues in the CDR3. The ends were cut back, 5 bases at V and 3 bases at J, with 15 bases in the middle. The CDR3 DNA sequence: TGTGCCAGCAGTACTCGCGGCCTCTTCTACGAGCAGTACTTC. It is translated as CASSTRGLFYEQYF.

This clone was recorded a few times. The rearrangement uses TRBV9 and TRBJ2-3; 7 positions match TRBD1. The CDR3 has 14 amino acids. With V trimmed by 0 bases and J by 4 bases, 2 bases remained unmatched. Germline values: CDR1 SGDLS, CDR2 YYNGEE. The CDR3 DNA reads TGTGCCAGCAGCGTAGGAGGGGGCCCAGATACGCAGTATTTT. It codes for CASSVGGGPDTQYF.

The V and J genes are TRBV7-2 and TRBJ2-3; D is possibly TRBD2 (7 bases). The V gene's germline CDR1 is SGHTA and CDR2 FQGNSA. V was clipped by 5 bases and J by 5 bases, with 17 bases between them. The CDR3 is 15 amino acids. The CDR3: CASSARGGSGDTQYF. CDR3 nucleotide sequence: TGTGCCAGCAGCGCAAGGGGGGGGAGCGGAGATACGCAGTATTTT.

The chain carries TRBV29-1 and TRBJ1-5; possible D gene TRBD1, 5 bases. Germline V gives CDR1 SQVTM, CDR2 ANQGSEA. The CDR3 extends over 13 amino acids. V gave up 3 bases and J gave up 4 bases, with 10 bases separating them. This CDR3 is CSVEVAGNQPQHF. CDR3 bases: TGCAGCGTTGAGGTGGCAGGGAATCAGCCCCAGCATTTT.

The rearrangement uses TRBV19 and TRBJ2-7; 7 bases agree with TRBD1. V shed 5 bases, J shed 3 bases, and the junction held 7 bases outside the gene matches. This CDR3 comprises 14 residues. Germline CDR1 and CDR2: LNHDA and SQIVND (reference sequence). The DNA for the CDR3 is TGTGCCAGTAGTCGACAGGGAACTGGCTACGAGCAGTACTTC. It yields the protein CASSRQGTGYEQYF.

By sample fraction, this clone is medium-sized. This chain uses TRBV27 with TRBJ2-1; D may match TRBD1 or TRBD2 (5 bases each). Trimming pared 6 bases from V and 9 bases from J, leaving 24 bases between. Germline V lookup: CDR1 MNHEY, CDR2 SMNVEV (reference sequence). The length of the CDR3 is 16 residues. CDR3 sequence: CASSHDSGPQIVEQFF. The CDR3 bases are TGTGCCAGCAGCCACGACTCGGGACCGCAGATTGTTGAGCAGTTCTTC.

This chain links TRBV6-1 with TRBJ1-1; 7 positions match TRBD1. Germline V gene sequence: CDR1 MNHNS, CDR2 SASEGT. This CDR3 has 12 amino acids. The ends lost 3 bases at V and 8 bases at J; junction bases unmatched: 3. CDR3 protein: CASSEGQMEAFF. In DNA, the CDR3 is TGTGCCAGCAGTGAGGGACAGATGGAAGCTTTCTTT.

The chain links TRBV5-1 to TRBJ2-1, with 9 bases that match TRBD2. The CDR3 loop spans 16 amino acids. In germline, CDR1 is SGHRS, CDR2 YFSETQ. V lost 0 bases and J lost 2; bases outside the gene matches: 3. CDR3 nucleotide sequence: TGCGCCAGCAGCTTGGATAGACTAGCGGCCTACAATGAGCAGTTCTTC. Translated: CASSLDRLAAYNEQFF.

The chain combines TRBV21-1 with TRBJ2-6; the tabulated D call, TRBD2, remains unverified against the DNA. TRBV21-1 is a pseudogene locus. The CDR3 totals 17 residues. CDR3 DNA: TGTGCCAGCAGCAAGGATGGGGGAGGCTCTGGGGCCAACGTCCTGACTTTC. Translated: CASSKDGGGSGANVLTF.

The chain links TRBV25-1 to TRBJ2-5, with 10 bases lining up with TRBD1. Unmatched junction bases numbered 6, after V lost 1 base and J lost 4 bases. The CDR3 runs 16 residues. Germline assignment: CDR1 MGHDK and CDR2 SYGVNS. CDR3 nucleotide sequence: TGTGCCAGCAGTGAATTGACAGGGGGCGGAGGAGAGACCCAGTACTTC. As protein: CASSELTGGGGETQYF.

The genes are TRBV5-1 and TRBJ1-5, with D uncertain. The germline V gene encodes CDR1 SGHRS and CDR2 YFSETQ. Trimming took off 6 bases at V and 6 bases at J, with 13 bases between the two ends. The CDR3 extends over 13 amino acids. The CDR3 spells CASTQLSFQPQHF. The CDR3 coding sequence is TGCGCCAGCACCCAGTTGTCCTTTCAGCCCCAGCATTTT.

This chain joins TRBV5-1 and TRBJ2-1; 13 nucleotides align to TRBD2. V lost 2 bases to trimming and J lost 6 bases; unmatched junction nucleotides: 14. CDR3 length: 19 amino acids. Germline-derived CDR1 and CDR2 are SGHRS and YFSETQ. For the CDR3, the DNA is TGCGCCAGCAGCTTTAAGTTCTCCGGGGGACTAGCGGGGTCCAATGAGCAGTTCTTC. Protein product: CASSFKFSGGLAGSNEQFF.

The chain joins TRBV7-2 to TRBJ2-7, with D perhaps matching TRBD2 (5 bases). This CDR3 is 16 amino acids long. Germline V gene lookup returns CDR1 SGHTA and CDR2 FQGNSA. V lost 5 bases and J 3 bases, leaving 20 bases between the germline ends. CDR3 in DNA: TGTGCCAGCAGCCACAACTCGGGCGGAGGCGGCTACGAGCAGTACTTC. Its translation is CASSHNSGGGGYEQYF.

This chain uses TRBV6-6 with TRBJ1-4; unclear D gene. Trimming removed 2 bases from V and 8 bases from J, with 6 bases in between. The CDR3 covers 12 residues. Germline lookup yields CDR1 MNHNY and CDR2 SVGAGI (reference sequence). CDR3 nucleotide sequence: TGTGCCAGCAGTTACGTGGTCGAAAAACTGTTTTTT. It encodes CASSYVVEKLFF.

By proportion, this clone is medium-sized. V usage is TRBV7-2 and J usage is TRBJ2-7; tentative D call: TRBD2 (5 bases). Germline V gene sequence: CDR1 SGHTA, CDR2 FQGNSA. CDR3 length: 16 residues. V lost 1 base to trimming and J lost 2 bases, with 15 bases between them. The CDR3 reads CASSLVLSSPTYEQYF. As DNA, the CDR3 is TGTGCCAGCAGCTTAGTATTGTCTAGCCCTACCTACGAGCAGTACTTC.

V usage is TRBV4-1 and J usage is TRBJ2-3; TRBD1 agrees at 8 bases. The CDR3 loop spans 18 amino acids. V shed 1 base and J 2 bases; nucleotides not matched to a gene: 11. CDR1 MGHRA and CDR2 YSYEKL come from the germline V gene. The CDR3 DNA reads TGCGCCAGCAGCCAAGTATTAGGGGGGACAGGATACACAGATACGCAGTATTTT. It yields the protein CASSQVLGGTGYTDTQYF.

The chain is built from TRBV7-2 and TRBJ1-2, with TRBD1 matching 10 bases. The CDR3 spans 14 residues. Germline V gene data show CDR1 as SGHTA and CDR2 as FQGNSA. With 6 bases clipped from V and 14 bases from J, the junction kept 15 bases outside the gene matches. The CDR3 loop is CASSSGRTGGYTTF. The CDR3 DNA reads as TGTGCCAGCAGTTCCGGGCGGACAGGGGGGTACACGACCTTC.

The chain couples TRBV2 to TRBJ1-1; D is unclear. Germline CDR1 SNHLY, CDR2 FYNNEI. The CDR3 runs to 14 residues. The V and J ends lost 6 bases and 1 base respectively, with 12 bases between them. CDR3 nucleotides: TGTGCCAGCAGATCGGGTCCAGGGAACACTGAAGCTTTCTTT. Protein sequence: CASRSGPGNTEAFF.

The J gene is TRBJ2-3, the V gene TRBV5-6; 7 positions agree with TRBD1. The germline CDR1 and CDR2 sequences are SGHDT and YYEEEE. V gave up 0 bases and J gave up 1 base; unmatched junction bases: 2. CDR3 length equals 15 residues. The CDR3 sequence is CASSLGTGRTDTQYF. As DNA, the CDR3 is TGTGCCAGCAGCTTGGGGACAGGACGCACAGATACGCAGTATTTT.

Judged by abundance, this clone is medium-sized. This CDR3 reads CASSQGPNYGYTF. The CDR3 DNA reads TGTGCCAGCAGCCAAGGCCCTAACTATGGCTACACCTTC. The chain is built from TRBV14 and TRBJ1-2; D gene ambiguous. Germline values: CDR1 SGHDN, CDR2 FVKESK. V gave up 1 base and J gave up 0 bases, with 3 bases separating them. The CDR3 has 13 residues.

The chain carries TRBV19 and TRBJ2-7; 8 nucleotides align to TRBD1. The CDR3 extends over 15 amino acids. V trimming: 7 bases; J trimming: 3 bases; junction bases outside the gene matches: 11. Per germline, CDR1 LNHDA and CDR2 SQIVND (reference sequence). The CDR3 nucleotides read TGTGCCAGTACCCCATCGATGGACAGGGTCTACGAGCAGTACTTC. This gives the protein CASTPSMDRVYEQYF.

This clone appeared a few times. The gene calls are TRBV5-1 and TRBJ1-1, with TRBD1 identical over 8 bases. This CDR3 region has 15 residues. CDR1 is SGHRS, CDR2 YFSETQ, per germline. V shed 1 base, J shed 1 base, and the junction held 3 bases outside the gene matches. Here the CDR3 reads CASSLSGTGNTEAFF. The CDR3 nucleotides read TGCGCCAGCAGCTTGTCCGGGACAGGGAACACTGAAGCTTTCTTT. Together with reference TRBV5-1 and TRBJ1-1, the CDR3 gives the full variable domain: KAGVTQTPRYLIKTRGQQVTLSCSPISGHRSVSWYQQTPGQGLQFLFEYFSETQRNKGNFPGRFSGRQFSNSRSEMNVSTLELGDSALYLCASSLSGTGNTEAFFGQGTRLTVV.

This chain joins TRBV10-1 and TRBJ2-7; D is unclear. CDR3 length equals 13 residues. Deletions cut 3 bases from V and 2 bases from J, with 8 bases between. Germline-derived CDR1 and CDR2 are WNHNN and SYGVQD (reference sequence). The CDR3 DNA is TGCGCCAGCAGTGATCTTGGCACCTACGAGCAGTACTTC. Protein: CASSDLGTYEQYF.